A selection of T cell receptor beta chains follows, all from one sample in a study of T cell changes during pregnancy in multiple sclerosis. Profiled with immunoSEQ multiplex PCR; TCRdb holds only in-frame clones, not every one. The sample contains 60,000 or so clones, 90% to 95% of which appear only once. The sequences come from peripheral blood, collected before pregnancy. The origin of the receptors is a female donor with multiple sclerosis, enrolled in a pregnancy study. CDR3s include the opening cysteine and the closing phenylalanine or tryptophan. Each record gives: V gene, J gene, clone size, D gene, CDR3 protein, CDR3 DNA. A D gene is named only where the DNA matches it firmly. The size of a clone is reported for some rows only, either as once, few or many, or as a class for expanded clones.

V gene: TRBV6-6; J gene: TRBJ1-4; clone size: once; D gene: TRBD1; CDR3 protein: CASSPPGTGREKLFF; CDR3 DNA: TGTGCCAGCAGTCCACCCGGGACAGGGAGGGAAAAACTGTTTTTT
V gene: TRBV5-4; J gene: TRBJ2-3; clone size: -; D gene: TRBD2; CDR3 protein: CASSRTSRTDTQYF; CDR3 DNA: TGTGCCAGCAGCCGGACTAGCCGCACAGATACGCAGTATTTT
V gene: TRBV6-5; J gene: TRBJ1-1; clone size: -; D gene: -; CDR3 protein: CASRTGDTEAFF; CDR3 DNA: TGTGCCAGCAGAACGGGGGACACTGAAGCTTTCTTT
V gene: TRBV7-3; J gene: TRBJ1-1; clone size: -; D gene: -; CDR3 protein: CASSSDIGPNTEAFF; CDR3 DNA: TGTGCCAGCAGCTCCGACATAGGTCCGAACACTGAAGCTTTCTTT
V gene: TRBV7-8; J gene: TRBJ1-6; clone size: -; D gene: -; CDR3 protein: CASSLGGRGSPLHF; CDR3 DNA: TGTGCCAGCAGCTTAGGAGGGAGAGGTTCACCCCTCCACTTT
V gene: TRBV11-2; J gene: TRBJ2-7; clone size: -; D gene: -; CDR3 protein: CASSPSGGDGSSYEQYF; CDR3 DNA: TGTGCCAGCAGCCCCTCGGGTGGTGACGGCAGCTCCTACGAGCAGTACTTC
V gene: TRBV4-3; J gene: TRBJ1-4; clone size: -; D gene: -; CDR3 protein: CASSQYSQQEEKLFF; CDR3 DNA: TGCGCCAGCAGCCAATACAGCCAACAGGAGGAAAAACTGTTTTTT
V gene: TRBV5-4; J gene: TRBJ2-7; clone size: once; D gene: TRBD1; CDR3 protein: CASSHPQGAEQYF; CDR3 DNA: TGTGCCAGCAGCCATCCACAGGGGGCGGAGCAGTACTTC
V gene: TRBV2; J gene: TRBJ2-6; clone size: once; D gene: -; CDR3 protein: CASTWRGGSGANVLTF; CDR3 DNA: TGTGCCAGCACTTGGAGGGGGGGTTCTGGGGCCAACGTCCTGACTTTC
V gene: TRBV11-2; J gene: TRBJ2-2; clone size: -; D gene: TRBD1; CDR3 protein: CASSFGTGVSVTGELFF; CDR3 DNA: TGTGCCAGCAGCTTCGGGACAGGGGTCTCTGTAACCGGGGAGCTGTTTTTT
V gene: TRBV5-6; J gene: TRBJ2-7; clone size: -; D gene: -; CDR3 protein: CASSGDNYEQYF; CDR3 DNA: TGTGCCAGCAGCGGGGACAACTACGAGCAGTACTTC
V gene: TRBV6-5; J gene: TRBJ1-1; clone size: -; D gene: -; CDR3 protein: CASSYSEVNTEAFF; CDR3 DNA: TGTGCCAGCAGTTACTCGGAGGTAAACACTGAAGCTTTCTTT
V gene: TRBV6-4; J gene: TRBJ2-7; clone size: -; D gene: -; CDR3 protein: CASRAPARHQMSYEQYF; CDR3 DNA: TGTGCCAGCAGGGCCCCCGCAAGACACCAAATGTCCTACGAGCAGTACTTC
V gene: TRBV5-6; J gene: TRBJ2-3; clone size: -; D gene: TRBD2; CDR3 protein: CASSLAVGLAGGLTDTQYF; CDR3 DNA: TGTGCCAGCAGCTTGGCCGTCGGACTAGCGGGGGGGCTGACAGATACGCAGTATTTT
V gene: TRBV7-8; J gene: TRBJ2-7; clone size: -; D gene: -; CDR3 protein: CASSLILGTGEQYF; CDR3 DNA: TGTGCCAGCAGCTTAATTCTAGGAACGGGGGAGCAGTACTTC
V gene: TRBV23-1; J gene: TRBJ2-1; clone size: -; D gene: -; CDR3 protein: CASTSCGSGEIMGNEQFF; CDR3 DNA: TGCGCCAGCACCTCCTGCGGTTCGGGGGAGATAATGGGGAATGAGCAGTTCTTC
V gene: TRBV27; J gene: TRBJ1-6; clone size: -; D gene: -; CDR3 protein: CASSLYRITDSPLHF; CDR3 DNA: TGTGCCAGCAGTTTATATCGTATCACGGATTCACCCCTCCACTTT
V gene: TRBV27; J gene: TRBJ2-7; clone size: -; D gene: -; CDR3 protein: CASSFWGDLQYF; CDR3 DNA: TGTGCCAGCAGTTTTTGGGGGGATCTGCAGTACTTC
V gene: TRBV11-1; J gene: TRBJ1-6; clone size: few; D gene: -; CDR3 protein: CASSFGSYNSPLHF; CDR3 DNA: TGTGCCAGCAGCTTCGGCTCCTATAATTCACCCCTCCACTTT
V gene: TRBV2; J gene: TRBJ2-1; clone size: -; D gene: TRBD2; CDR3 protein: CASRTSGGLSSYNEQFF; CDR3 DNA: TGTGCCAGCCGTACTAGCGGGGGGCTTAGCTCCTACAATGAGCAGTTCTTC
V gene: TRBV6-6; J gene: TRBJ2-6; clone size: -; D gene: -; CDR3 protein: CASSYSSQGWANVLTF; CDR3 DNA: TGTGCCAGCAGTTACTCGAGTCAGGGATGGGCCAACGTCCTGACTTTC
V gene: TRBV18; J gene: TRBJ1-2; clone size: -; D gene: -; CDR3 protein: CASSPVQGMDYGYTF; CDR3 DNA: TGTGCCAGCTCACCGGTTCAGGGGATGGACTATGGCTACACCTTC
V gene: TRBV21-1; J gene: TRBJ1-3; clone size: once; D gene: -; CDR3 protein: CASRVDRDQLRGSGNTIYF; CDR3 DNA: TGTGCCAGCAGGGTGGACAGGGATCAACTCCGCGGCTCTGGAAACACCATATATTTT
V gene: TRBV5-6; J gene: TRBJ1-3; clone size: -; D gene: -; CDR3 protein: CASSRWGGTTGNTIYF; CDR3 DNA: TGTGCCAGCAGCCGGTGGGGAGGGACAACTGGAAACACCATATATTTT
V gene: TRBV9; J gene: TRBJ2-5; clone size: -; D gene: TRBD2; CDR3 protein: CASTLGTSGDLRPETQYF; CDR3 DNA: TGTGCCAGCACACTCGGGACTAGCGGGGACCTCCGCCCTGAGACCCAGTACTTC
V gene: TRBV15; J gene: TRBJ1-2; clone size: -; D gene: TRBD1; CDR3 protein: CATSRVLFGLGPTGAYGYTF; CDR3 DNA: TGTGCCACCAGCAGAGTTTTATTCGGGCTCGGCCCGACAGGGGCCTATGGCTACACCTTC
V gene: TRBV7-3; J gene: TRBJ2-5; clone size: -; D gene: -; CDR3 protein: CASSLSRGSQETQYF; CDR3 DNA: TGTGCCAGCAGCTTATCTAGGGGAAGTCAAGAGACCCAGTACTTC
V gene: TRBV19; J gene: TRBJ2-1; clone size: -; D gene: TRBD1; CDR3 protein: CASRLTGGSNEQFF; CDR3 DNA: TGTGCCAGTAGGCTGACAGGGGGCTCCAATGAGCAGTTCTTC
V gene: TRBV27; J gene: TRBJ1-1; clone size: once; D gene: TRBD1; CDR3 protein: CASSSTGGLTEAFF; CDR3 DNA: TGTGCCAGCAGTTCGACAGGGGGCCTCACTGAAGCTTTCTTT
V gene: TRBV6-1; J gene: TRBJ2-5; clone size: once; D gene: -; CDR3 protein: CASSPGTIQETQYF; CDR3 DNA: TGTGCCAGCAGCCCCGGGACAATCCAAGAGACCCAGTACTTC
V gene: TRBV11-2; J gene: TRBJ1-1; clone size: once; D gene: TRBD1; CDR3 protein: CASSDRGPNTEAFF; CDR3 DNA: TGTGCCAGCAGCGACAGGGGGCCGAACACTGAAGCTTTCTTT
V gene: TRBV29-1; J gene: TRBJ1-1; clone size: -; D gene: -; CDR3 protein: CSVVTAMNTEAFF; CDR3 DNA: TGCAGCGTCGTGACAGCTATGAACACTGAAGCTTTCTTT
V gene: TRBV7-3; J gene: TRBJ2-7; clone size: -; D gene: -; CDR3 protein: CASSLKIGGPYEQYF; CDR3 DNA: TGTGCCAGCAGTCTTAAAATAGGGGGTCCCTACGAGCAGTACTTC
V gene: TRBV7-2; J gene: TRBJ2-1; clone size: -; D gene: -; CDR3 protein: CASSLVPGGRDEQFF; CDR3 DNA: TGTGCCAGCAGCTTGGTCCCCGGGGGGCGGGATGAGCAGTTCTTC
V gene: TRBV2; J gene: TRBJ2-7; clone size: -; D gene: -; CDR3 protein: CASSEQGGRYEQYF; CDR3 DNA: TGTGCCAGCAGTGAACAAGGGGGTCGGTACGAGCAGTACTTC
V gene: TRBV5-1; J gene: TRBJ2-5; clone size: -; D gene: TRBD1; CDR3 protein: CASSFNPGGLGVETQYF; CDR3 DNA: TGCGCCAGCAGCTTCAATCCAGGGGGTTTAGGTGTAGAGACCCAGTACTTC
V gene: TRBV19; J gene: TRBJ1-2; clone size: once; D gene: -; CDR3 protein: CASTIMGAGYTF; CDR3 DNA: TGTGCCAGTACCATCATGGGGGCTGGCTACACCTTC
V gene: TRBV30; J gene: TRBJ2-5; clone size: -; D gene: -; CDR3 protein: CAWSGGGGETQYF; CDR3 DNA: TGTGCCTGGAGTGGGGGGGGCGGAGAGACCCAGTACTTC
V gene: TRBV4-3; J gene: TRBJ2-3; clone size: -; D gene: TRBD2; CDR3 protein: CASSPGTSGGGFTDTQYF; CDR3 DNA: TGCGCCAGCAGCCCTGGGACTAGCGGGGGGGGGTTCACAGATACGCAGTATTTT
V gene: TRBV2; J gene: TRBJ2-1; clone size: -; D gene: -; CDR3 protein: CASSEALGGEQFF; CDR3 DNA: TGTGCCAGCAGTGAAGCGCTTGGGGGGGAGCAGTTCTTC
V gene: TRBV9; J gene: TRBJ1-1; clone size: -; D gene: -; CDR3 protein: CASSVADSNTEAFF; CDR3 DNA: TGTGCCAGCAGCGTAGCTGACTCCAACACTGAAGCTTTCTTT
V gene: TRBV4-3; J gene: TRBJ2-7; clone size: -; D gene: TRBD2; CDR3 protein: CASSQARSGGRREQYF; CDR3 DNA: TGCGCCAGCAGCCAAGCGCGCTCGGGGGGTCGGCGCGAGCAGTACTTC
V gene: TRBV23-1; J gene: TRBJ1-4; clone size: -; D gene: -; CDR3 protein: CASSQSPPFRGDEKLFF; CDR3 DNA: TGCGCCAGCAGTCAATCCCCCCCCTTTAGGGGCGATGAAAAACTGTTTTTT
V gene: TRBV6-6; J gene: TRBJ2-2; clone size: -; D gene: -; CDR3 protein: CASRYQDSVGELFF; CDR3 DNA: TGTGCCAGCAGATACCAAGACTCCGTCGGGGAGCTGTTTTTT
V gene: TRBV5-1; J gene: TRBJ1-2; clone size: -; D gene: TRBD1; CDR3 protein: CASVGQGYGYTF; CDR3 DNA: TGCGCCAGCGTCGGACAGGGCTATGGCTACACCTTC
V gene: TRBV9; J gene: TRBJ1-5; clone size: -; D gene: -; CDR3 protein: CASSSGGNQPQHF; CDR3 DNA: TGTGCCAGCAGCTCCGGGGGCAATCAGCCCCAGCATTTT
V gene: TRBV7-3; J gene: TRBJ1-2; clone size: -; D gene: TRBD1; CDR3 protein: CASSLTGQGALGYTF; CDR3 DNA: TGTGCCAGCAGCTTAACGGGACAGGGGGCGCTGGGCTACACCTTC
V gene: TRBV5-6; J gene: TRBJ2-5; clone size: -; D gene: -; CDR3 protein: CASSFTGDQRYF; CDR3 DNA: TGTGCCAGCAGCTTCACGGGGGACCAGCGGTACTTC
V gene: TRBV6-5; J gene: TRBJ2-7; clone size: -; D gene: TRBD1; CDR3 protein: CASSRTGEFSYEQYF; CDR3 DNA: TGTGCCAGTAGCCGTACAGGGGAGTTCTCCTACGAGCAGTACTTC
V gene: TRBV11-2; J gene: TRBJ1-1; clone size: -; D gene: -; CDR3 protein: CASSSTANTEAFF; CDR3 DNA: TGTGCCAGCAGCTCGACAGCGAACACTGAAGCTTTCTTT
V gene: TRBV29-1; J gene: TRBJ2-7; clone size: once; D gene: -; CDR3 protein: CSGLQGPYEQYF; CDR3 DNA: TGCAGCGGTCTTCAGGGTCCCTACGAGCAGTACTTC
V gene: TRBV11-1; J gene: TRBJ2-1; clone size: -; D gene: TRBD2; CDR3 protein: CASSLALLTTSAEQFF; CDR3 DNA: TGTGCCAGCAGCTTAGCCCTTCTGACGACTAGCGCTGAGCAGTTCTTC
V gene: TRBV6-6; J gene: TRBJ2-3; clone size: -; D gene: TRBD2; CDR3 protein: CATTAGDLTDTQYF; CDR3 DNA: TGTGCCACCACAGCGGGGGACCTCACAGATACGCAGTATTTT
V gene: TRBV2; J gene: TRBJ2-1; clone size: -; D gene: TRBD2; CDR3 protein: CASSEVAGGHNEQFF; CDR3 DNA: TGTGCCAGCAGTGAGGTGGCGGGGGGGCACAATGAGCAGTTCTTC
V gene: TRBV7-8; J gene: TRBJ2-1; clone size: -; D gene: -; CDR3 protein: CASSSRQVSHNEQFF; CDR3 DNA: TGTGCCAGCAGCTCCCGACAGGTTAGCCACAATGAGCAGTTCTTC
V gene: TRBV7-3; J gene: TRBJ1-2; clone size: -; D gene: -; CDR3 protein: CASSLHGGGGYGYTF; CDR3 DNA: TGTGCCAGCAGCCTCCATGGAGGGGGGGGCTATGGCTACACCTTC
V gene: TRBV7-8; J gene: TRBJ1-1; clone size: -; D gene: -; CDR3 protein: CASSLQGAEAFF; CDR3 DNA: TGTGCCAGCAGCTTACAAGGGGCTGAAGCTTTCTTT